This TCR beta chain is from a study of blood T cell repertoires in COVID-19. This clone was seen a few times. In the authors' workflow: Amplifying reference gene primers gave estimates of nucleated cell counts. Sequenced by immunoSEQ multiplex PCR; TCRdb stores in-frame clones only, minus some. V and J calls and clone size are as listed in that table; D and trimming were resolved from the DNA. The profile shows over 130,000 clones, roughly 84% of them singletons. The germline V gene has CDR1 SGHAT and CDR2 FQNNGV. CDR3 length: 13 amino acids. The V end lost 5 bases, the J end lost 0 bases, and 6 bases lay between the germline ends.

This TCR came from a young man with COVID-19, enrolled during active disease. Sequences were obtained from peripheral blood. The rearrangement uses TRBV11-2 and TRBJ2-3, with D unclear. The CDR3 loop is CASSISSTDTQYF. The DNA for the CDR3 is TGTGCCAGCAGCATTAGTAGCACAGATACGCAGTATTTT.